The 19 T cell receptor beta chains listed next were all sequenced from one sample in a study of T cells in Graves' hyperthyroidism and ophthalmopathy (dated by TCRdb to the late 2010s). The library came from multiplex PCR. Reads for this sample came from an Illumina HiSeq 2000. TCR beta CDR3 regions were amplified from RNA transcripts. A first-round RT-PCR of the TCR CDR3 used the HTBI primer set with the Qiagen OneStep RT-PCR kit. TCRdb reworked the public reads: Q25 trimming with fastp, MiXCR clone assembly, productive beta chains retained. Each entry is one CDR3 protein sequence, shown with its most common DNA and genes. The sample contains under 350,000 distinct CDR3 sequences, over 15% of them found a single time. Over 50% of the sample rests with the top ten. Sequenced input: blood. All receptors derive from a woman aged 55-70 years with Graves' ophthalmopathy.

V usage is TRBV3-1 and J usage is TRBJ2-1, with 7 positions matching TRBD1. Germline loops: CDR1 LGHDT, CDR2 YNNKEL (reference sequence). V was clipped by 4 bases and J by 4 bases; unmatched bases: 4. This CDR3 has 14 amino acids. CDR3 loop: CASSRWDRYNEQFF. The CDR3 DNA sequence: TGTGCCAGCAGCCGTTGGGACAGATACAATGAGCAGTTCTTC.

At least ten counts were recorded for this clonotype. Here the CDR3 reads CSASGSDSNEQFF. In nucleotides, the CDR3 is TGCAGCGCCAGCGGGTCGGACTCCAATGAGCAGTTCTTC. This chain connects TRBV29-1 to TRBJ2-1, with D maybe TRBD2 (6 bases). The germline gives CDR1 SQVTM, CDR2 ANQGSEA. CDR3 length equals 13 residues. Trimming pared 7 bases from V and 6 bases from J, leaving 16 bases between.

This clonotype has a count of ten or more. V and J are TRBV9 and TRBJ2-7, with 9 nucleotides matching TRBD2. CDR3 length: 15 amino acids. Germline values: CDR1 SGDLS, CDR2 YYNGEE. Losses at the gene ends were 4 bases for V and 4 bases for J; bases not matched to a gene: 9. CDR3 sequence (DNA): TGTGCCAGCAGCCCACGCAGTAGCGGGGGTTACGAGCAGTACTTC. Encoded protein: CASSPRSSGGYEQYF. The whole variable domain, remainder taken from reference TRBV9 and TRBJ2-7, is DSGVTQTPKHLITATGQRVTLRCSPRSGDLSVYWYQQSLDQGLQFLIQYYNGEERAKGNILERFSAQQFPDLHSELNLSSLELGDSALYFCASSPRSSGGYEQYFGPGTRLTVT.

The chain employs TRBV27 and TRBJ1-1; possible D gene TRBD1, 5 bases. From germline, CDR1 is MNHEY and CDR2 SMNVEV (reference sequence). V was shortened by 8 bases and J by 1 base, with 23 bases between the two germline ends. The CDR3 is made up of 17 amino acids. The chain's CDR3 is CASRPSGSKASNTEAFF. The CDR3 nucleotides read TGTGCCAGCCGACCTTCAGGGTCCAAAGCATCGAACACTGAAGCTTTCTTT.

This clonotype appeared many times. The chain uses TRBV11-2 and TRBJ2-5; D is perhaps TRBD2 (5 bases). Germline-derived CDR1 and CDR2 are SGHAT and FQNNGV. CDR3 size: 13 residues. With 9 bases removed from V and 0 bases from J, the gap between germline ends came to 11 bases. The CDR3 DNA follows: TGTGCCAGTAGAGAGCGGCACCAAGAGACCCAGTACTTC. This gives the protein CASRERHQETQYF.

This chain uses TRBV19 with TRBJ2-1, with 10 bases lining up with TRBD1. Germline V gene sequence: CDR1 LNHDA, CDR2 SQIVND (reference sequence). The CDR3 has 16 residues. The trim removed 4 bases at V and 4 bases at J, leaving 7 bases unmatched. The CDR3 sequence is CASSRSGTGVYNEQFF. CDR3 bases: TGTGCCAGTAGTAGGTCCGGGACAGGGGTGTACAATGAGCAGTTCTTC.

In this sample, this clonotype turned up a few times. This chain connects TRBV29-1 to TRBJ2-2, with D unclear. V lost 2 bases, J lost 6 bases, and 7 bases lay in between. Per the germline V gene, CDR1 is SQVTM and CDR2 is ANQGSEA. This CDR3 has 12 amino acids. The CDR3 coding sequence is TGCAGCGTTGAACTGGGGTCCGGGGAGCTGTTTTTT. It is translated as CSVELGSGELFF.

For the CDR3, the DNA is TGTGCCAGCAGAGAGGCTAGCGGAGACTACGAGCAGTACTTC. Translation: CASREASGDYEQYF. This chain uses TRBV6-2 or TRBV6-3 with TRBJ2-7; TRBD2 aligns across 7 bases. V gave up 6 bases and J gave up 3 bases; unmatched junction bases: 8. Germline loops: CDR1 MNHEY, CDR2 SVGEGT. This CDR3 is built from 14 residues.

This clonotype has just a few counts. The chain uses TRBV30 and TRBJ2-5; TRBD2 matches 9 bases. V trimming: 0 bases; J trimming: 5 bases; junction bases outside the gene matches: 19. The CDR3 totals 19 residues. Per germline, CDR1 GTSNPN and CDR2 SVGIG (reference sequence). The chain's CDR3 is CAWSVIRRSFAGGRETQYF. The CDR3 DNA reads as TGTGCCTGGAGTGTAATCAGGCGGTCGTTCGCGGGAGGGCGTGAGACCCAGTACTTC.

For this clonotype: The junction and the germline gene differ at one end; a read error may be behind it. The DNA of the CDR3 is TGTGGCAGCAGATACGGGCCAGGGCGGTCTGATGGCTACACCTTC. Translated, it gives CGSRYGPGRSDGYTF. This sequence joins TRBV6-1 and TRBJ1-2, with a possible D match to TRBD1 (5 bases). The germline V gene has CDR1 MNHNS and CDR2 SASEGT. CDR3 length equals 15 residues.

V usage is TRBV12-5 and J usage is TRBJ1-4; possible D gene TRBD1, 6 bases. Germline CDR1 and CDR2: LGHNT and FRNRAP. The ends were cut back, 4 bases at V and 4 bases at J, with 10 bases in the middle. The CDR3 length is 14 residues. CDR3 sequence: CASGSGAGNEKLFF. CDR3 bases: TGTGCTAGTGGTTCAGGGGCGGGTAATGAAAAACTGTTTTTT.

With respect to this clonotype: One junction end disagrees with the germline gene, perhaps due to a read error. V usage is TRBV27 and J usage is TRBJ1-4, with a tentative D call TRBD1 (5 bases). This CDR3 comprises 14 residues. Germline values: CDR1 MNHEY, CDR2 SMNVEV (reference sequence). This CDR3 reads CASSFTGGDEKLVF. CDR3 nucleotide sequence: TGTGCCAGCAGTTTCACCGGGGGGGACGAAAAACTGGTTTTT. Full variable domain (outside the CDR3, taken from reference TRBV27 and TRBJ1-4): EAQVTQNPRYLITVTGKKLTVTCSQNMNHEYMSWYRQDPGLGLRQIYYSMNVEVTDKGDVPEGYKVSRKEKRNFPLILESPSPNQTSLYFCASSFTGGDEKLVFGSGTQLSVL.

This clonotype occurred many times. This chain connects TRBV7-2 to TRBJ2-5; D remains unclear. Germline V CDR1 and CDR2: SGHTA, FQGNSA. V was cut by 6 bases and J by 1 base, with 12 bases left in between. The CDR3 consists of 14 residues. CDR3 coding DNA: TGTGCCAGCAGTCTTCGTTGGTCCCAAGAGACCCAGTACTTC. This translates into CASSLRWSQETQYF.

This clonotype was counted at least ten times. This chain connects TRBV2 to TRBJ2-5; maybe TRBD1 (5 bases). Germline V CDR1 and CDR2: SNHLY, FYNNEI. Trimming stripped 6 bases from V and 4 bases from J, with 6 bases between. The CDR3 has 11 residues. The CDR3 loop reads CASSDRETQYF. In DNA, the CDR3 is TGTGCCAGCAGCGACAGAGAGACCCAGTACTTC.

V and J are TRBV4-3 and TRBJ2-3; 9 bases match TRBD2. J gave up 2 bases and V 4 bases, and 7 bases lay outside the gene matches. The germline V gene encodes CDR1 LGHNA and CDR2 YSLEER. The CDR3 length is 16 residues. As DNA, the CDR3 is TGCGCCAGCAGCCTCGAACTAGCGGGCCTCACAGATACGCAGTATTTT. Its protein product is CASSLELAGLTDTQYF.

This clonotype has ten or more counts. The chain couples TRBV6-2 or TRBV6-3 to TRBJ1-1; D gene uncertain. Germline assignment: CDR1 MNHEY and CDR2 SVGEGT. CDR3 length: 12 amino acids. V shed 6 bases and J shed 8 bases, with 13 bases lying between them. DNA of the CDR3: TGTGCCAGCAGCCCGGAGGATGGAGAAGCTTTCTTT. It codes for CASSPEDGEAFF.

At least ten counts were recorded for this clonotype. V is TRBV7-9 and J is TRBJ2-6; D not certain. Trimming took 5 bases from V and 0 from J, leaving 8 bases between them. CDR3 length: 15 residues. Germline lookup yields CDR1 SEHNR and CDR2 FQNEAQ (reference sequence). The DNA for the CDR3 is TGTGCCAGCAGCAGAGCGATCTCTGGGGCCAACGTCCTGACTTTC. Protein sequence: CASSRAISGANVLTF.

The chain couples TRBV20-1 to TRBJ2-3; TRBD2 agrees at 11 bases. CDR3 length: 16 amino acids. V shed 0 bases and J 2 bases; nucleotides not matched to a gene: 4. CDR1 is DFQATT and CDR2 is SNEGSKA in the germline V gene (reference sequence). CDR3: CSARERLAGPTDTQYF. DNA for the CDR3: TGCAGTGCTAGAGAAAGACTAGCGGGACCCACAGATACGCAGTATTTT.

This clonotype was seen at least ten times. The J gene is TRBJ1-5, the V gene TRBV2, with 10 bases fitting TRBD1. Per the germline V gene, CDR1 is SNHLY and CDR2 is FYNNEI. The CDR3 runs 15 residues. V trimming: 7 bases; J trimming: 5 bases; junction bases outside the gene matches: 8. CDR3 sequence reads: CASTKTGGGYQPQHF. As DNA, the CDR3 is TGTGCCAGCACGAAGACAGGGGGCGGGTATCAGCCCCAGCATTTT. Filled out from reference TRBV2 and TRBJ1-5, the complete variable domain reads EPEVTQTPSHQVTQMGQEVILRCVPISNHLYFYWYRQILGQKVEFLVSFYNNEISEKSEIFDDQFSVERPDGSNFTLKIRSTKLEDSAMYFCASTKTGGGYQPQHFGDGTRLSIL.